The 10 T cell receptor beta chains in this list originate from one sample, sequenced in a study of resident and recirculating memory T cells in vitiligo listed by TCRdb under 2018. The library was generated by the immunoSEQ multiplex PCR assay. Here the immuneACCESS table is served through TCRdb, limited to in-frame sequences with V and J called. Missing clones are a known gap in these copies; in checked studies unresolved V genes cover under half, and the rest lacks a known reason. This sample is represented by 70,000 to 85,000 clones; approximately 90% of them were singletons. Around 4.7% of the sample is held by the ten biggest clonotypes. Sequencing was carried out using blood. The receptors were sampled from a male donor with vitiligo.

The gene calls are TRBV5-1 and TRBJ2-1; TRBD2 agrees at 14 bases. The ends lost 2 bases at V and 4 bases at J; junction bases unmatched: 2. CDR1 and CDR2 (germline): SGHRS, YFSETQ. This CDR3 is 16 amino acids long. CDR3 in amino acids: CASSFRTSGGYNEQFF. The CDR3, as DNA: TGCGCCAGCAGCTTTAGGACTAGCGGGGGGTACAATGAGCAGTTCTTC.

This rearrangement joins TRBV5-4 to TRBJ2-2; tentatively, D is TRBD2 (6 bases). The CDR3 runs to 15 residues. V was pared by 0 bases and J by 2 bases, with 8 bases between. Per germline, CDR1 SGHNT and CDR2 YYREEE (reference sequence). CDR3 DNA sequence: TGTGCCAGCAGCTTGGCTAGCGCCAACACCGGGGAGCTGTTTTTT. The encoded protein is CASSLASANTGELFF.

The CDR3 DNA reads as TGTGCCAGCAGCTACGCGACTAGCGGGGCAGGGGCCCAGTACTTC. Translated, it gives CASSYATSGAGAQYF. This rearrangement joins TRBV5-4 to TRBJ2-5; 11 positions match TRBD2. The CDR3 sequence is 15 residues long. With V trimmed by 3 bases and J by 9 bases, 10 bases remained unmatched. Germline loops: CDR1 SGHNT, CDR2 YYREEE (reference sequence).

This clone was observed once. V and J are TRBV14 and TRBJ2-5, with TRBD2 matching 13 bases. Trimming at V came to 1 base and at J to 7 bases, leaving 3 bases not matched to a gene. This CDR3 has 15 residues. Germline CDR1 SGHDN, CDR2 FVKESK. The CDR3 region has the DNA TGTGCCAGCAGCCAAGGGAGACTAGCGGGGGGGACCCAGTACTTC. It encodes CASSQGRLAGGTQYF.

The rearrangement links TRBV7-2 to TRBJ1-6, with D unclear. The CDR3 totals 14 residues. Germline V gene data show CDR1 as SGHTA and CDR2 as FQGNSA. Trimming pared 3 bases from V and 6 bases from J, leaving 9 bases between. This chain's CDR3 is CASSFPGRNSPLHF. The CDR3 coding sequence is TGTGCCAGCAGCTTCCCTGGCCGTAATTCACCCCTCCACTTT.

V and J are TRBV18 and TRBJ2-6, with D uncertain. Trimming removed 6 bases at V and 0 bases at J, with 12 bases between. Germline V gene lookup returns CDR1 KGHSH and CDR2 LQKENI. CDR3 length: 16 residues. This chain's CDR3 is CASSQSQISGANVLTF. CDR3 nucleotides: TGTGCCAGCTCCCAATCACAGATCTCTGGGGCCAACGTCCTGACTTTC. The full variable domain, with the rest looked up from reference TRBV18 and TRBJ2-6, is NAGVMQNPRHLVRRRGQEARLRCSPMKGHSHVYWYRQLPEEGLKFMVYLQKENIIDESGMPKERFSAEFPKEGPSILRIQQVVRGDSAAYFCASSQSQISGANVLTFGAGSRLTVL.

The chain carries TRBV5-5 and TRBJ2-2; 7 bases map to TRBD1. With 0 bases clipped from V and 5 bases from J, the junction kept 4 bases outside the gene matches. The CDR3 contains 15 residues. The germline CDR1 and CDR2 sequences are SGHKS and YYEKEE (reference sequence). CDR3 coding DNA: TGTGCCAGCAGCTTGGTGTCACAGGGGACCGGGGAGCTGTTTTTT. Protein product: CASSLVSQGTGELFF.

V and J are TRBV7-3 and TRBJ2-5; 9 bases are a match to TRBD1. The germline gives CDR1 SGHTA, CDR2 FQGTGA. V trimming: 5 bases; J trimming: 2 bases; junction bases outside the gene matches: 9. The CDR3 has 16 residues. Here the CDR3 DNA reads TGTGCCAGCAGCGACCGGGGAGGGACAGGGCAAGAGACCCAGTACTTC. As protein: CASSDRGGTGQETQYF.

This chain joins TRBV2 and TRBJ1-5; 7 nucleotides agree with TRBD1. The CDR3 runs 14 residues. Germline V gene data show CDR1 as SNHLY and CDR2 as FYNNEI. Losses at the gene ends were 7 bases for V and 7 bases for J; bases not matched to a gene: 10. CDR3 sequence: CASTMATRGQPQHF. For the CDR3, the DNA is TGTGCCAGCACCATGGCCACCAGGGGGCAGCCCCAGCATTTT.

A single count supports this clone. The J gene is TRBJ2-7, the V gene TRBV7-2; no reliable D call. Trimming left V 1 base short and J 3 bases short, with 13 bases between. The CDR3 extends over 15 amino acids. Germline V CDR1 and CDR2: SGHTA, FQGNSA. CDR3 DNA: TGTGCCAGCAGCTTAGGGGCCCTTCTGCGCTACGAGCAGTACTTC. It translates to CASSLGALLRYEQYF.